This entry describes one T cell receptor beta chain. Its matching antigen is unknown. Germline CDR1 and CDR2: SGHRS and YFSETQ. The CDR3 is made up of 13 amino acids. Trimming took off 4 bases at V and 8 bases at J, with 15 bases between the two ends. This was a survey-level run. Profiled with immunoSEQ multiplex PCR; TCRdb holds only in-frame clones, not every one. The sample records about 32,000 clones, 70% to 90% being singletons. The data stem from a study of STAT5B mutations in CD4+ large granular lymphocyte leukemia. Findings and limits, study-wide: Compared with healthy controls (2/35), patient top clones favored TRBV06 (8/27). Data were not HLA-matched across samples. Patient CD4-sorted repertoires stayed more clonal than healthy ones after leukemic-clone removal.

Sequenced sample: CD4+ T cells from blood buffy coats. The gene calls are TRBV5-1 and TRBJ1-1, with a possible D match to TRBD1 (6 bases). The TCR was taken from a human donor in good health. The CDR3 loop is CASSQSGESEAFF. The CDR3 DNA sequence: TGCGCCAGCAGCCAGTCAGGGGAGTCGGAAGCTTTCTTT.